Below, one TCR beta chain is given with its context. The sample comes from a study of blood T cell repertoires in COVID-19. Turning to the study itself: Whether acute or convalescent, the COVID-19 samples came from the United States, Italy and Spain.

Per the original methods: Amplification of reference gene primers provided the estimated nucleated cell counts. The assay was immunoSEQ multiplex PCR, and TCRdb's table has in-frame clones only and misses some. D and trimming come from the DNA, and the V and J calls and clone size come from that table. The table records some 200,000 clones, more than 75% of them present only once. Germline-derived CDR1 and CDR2 are MNHEY and SVGAGI. This CDR3 comprises 15 residues. The V and J ends lost 4 bases and 14 bases, in that order; junction bases with no gene match: 12. The TCR comes from a man older than 75 with acute or convalescent COVID-19. This chain connects TRBV6-5 to TRBJ2-1; 12 bases align to TRBD2. Sequenced sample: peripheral blood. The CDR3 reads CASSLGTSGRLGEFF. The CDR3 region has the DNA TGTGCCAGCAGTTTGGGGACTAGCGGGCGCCTGGGGGAGTTCTTC.